Reported below is one T cell receptor beta chain. This entry is derived from a study of cytotoxic CD8 clonotypes in ibrutinib-treated CLL. Sequencing used immunoSEQ multiplex PCR; TCRdb keeps in-frame clones, though not all of them. The sample lists 300,000 or so clones, roughly 70% seen once, with around 6.3% in the top ten. V shed 2 bases and J 6 bases; nucleotides not matched to a gene: 10. The CDR3 totals 14 residues. Germline V gene sequence: CDR1 SQVTM, CDR2 ANQGSEA. Sample: PBMCs, taken after 36 months of ibrutinib treatment. This receptor was identified in a human donor with chronic lymphocytic leukemia. The chain employs TRBV29-1 and TRBJ2-7; TRBD2 aligns across 7 bases. In DNA form, the CDR3 reads TGCAGCGTTGAACTGGGTTCGGGGGGTGGCGAGCAGTACTTC. The encoded protein is CSVELGSGGGEQYF.